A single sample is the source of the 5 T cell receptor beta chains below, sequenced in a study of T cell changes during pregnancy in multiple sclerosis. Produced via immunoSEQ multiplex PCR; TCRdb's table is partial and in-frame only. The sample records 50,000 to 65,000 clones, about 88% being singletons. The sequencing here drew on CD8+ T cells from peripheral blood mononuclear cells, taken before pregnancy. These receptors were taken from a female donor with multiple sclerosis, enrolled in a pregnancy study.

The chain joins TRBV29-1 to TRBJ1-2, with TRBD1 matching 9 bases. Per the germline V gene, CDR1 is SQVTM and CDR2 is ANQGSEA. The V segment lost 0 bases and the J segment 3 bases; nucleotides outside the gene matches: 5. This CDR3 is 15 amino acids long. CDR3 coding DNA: TGCAGCGTTGAAGAACCCCACAGGGGGCACTATGGCTACACCTTC. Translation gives CSVEEPHRGHYGYTF.

The CDR3 coding sequence is TGTGCCAGCAGCCTACCGGGACGGCGGGGAAGAAGCAATCAGCCCCAGCATTTT. Residues: CASSLPGRRGRSNQPQHF. V is TRBV5-8 and J is TRBJ1-5; possible D gene TRBD1, 5 bases. The CDR3 has 18 residues. Germline V lookup: CDR1 SGHTS, CDR2 YDEGEE. V was trimmed by 4 bases and J by 1 base, leaving 21 bases between them.

The CDR3 region is CASSQEPGGDTEAFF. CDR3 DNA sequence: TGCGCCAGCAGCCAAGAACCCGGAGGGGACACTGAAGCTTTCTTT. This rearrangement joins TRBV4-1 to TRBJ1-1, with D maybe TRBD1 (5 bases). The germline gives CDR1 MGHRA, CDR2 YSYEKL. This CDR3 region has 15 residues. V was cut by 0 bases and J by 3 bases, with 11 bases left in between.

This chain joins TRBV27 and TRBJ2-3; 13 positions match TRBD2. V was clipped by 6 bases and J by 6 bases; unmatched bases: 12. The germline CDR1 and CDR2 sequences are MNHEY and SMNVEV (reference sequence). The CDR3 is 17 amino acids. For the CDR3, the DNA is TGTGCCAGCAGAACCTTCGGGACTAGCGGGGTTGGGGATACGCAGTATTTT. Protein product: CASRTFGTSGVGDTQYF.

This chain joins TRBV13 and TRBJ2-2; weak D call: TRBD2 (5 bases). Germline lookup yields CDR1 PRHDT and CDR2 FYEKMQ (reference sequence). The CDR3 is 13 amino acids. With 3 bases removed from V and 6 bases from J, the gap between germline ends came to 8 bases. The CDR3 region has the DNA TGTGCCAGCAGCTTGATGAGGGCCGGGGAGCTGTTTTTT. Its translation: CASSLMRAGELFF. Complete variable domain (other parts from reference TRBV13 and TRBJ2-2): AAGVIQSPRHLIKEKRETATLKCYPIPRHDTVYWYQQGPGQDPQFLISFYEKMQSDKGSIPDRFSAQQFSDYHSELNMSSLELGDSALYFCASSLMRAGELFFGEGSRLTVL.